Listed below are T cell receptor beta chains from one sample, sequenced in a study of TIL therapy for anti-PD-1-resistant metastatic lung cancer. TCRdb keeps only in-frame clones here, not all; method: immunoSEQ multiplex PCR. The table records some 57,000 clones, around 90% of them present only once. The sequences come from blood, collected at baseline. Receptors were obtained from a person between 30 and 79 years old with non-small cell lung cancer. Both conserved end residues are part of each CDR3. The D gene is left open where the match is weak. Size tells how often a clone was seen (once, few, many) or the class of an expanded clone, and some rows leave it out.

>TRBJ1-2|NA|NA|TRBV19
CASSIWAQGEYGYTF
TGTGCCAGTAGTATTTGGGCACAAGGGGAGTATGGCTACACCTTC
>TRBJ1-5|NA|NA|TRBV5-1
CASSLAGDSNQPQHF
TGCGCCAGCAGCTTGGCAGGGGATAGCAATCAGCCCCAGCATTTT
>TRBJ1-2|NA|NA|TRBV19
CASSLDGDIYTYGYTF
TGTGCCAGTAGTCTCGATGGGGACATCTACACCTATGGCTACACCTTC
>TRBJ1-3|NA|NA|TRBV20-1
CSASNGGGNTIYF
TGCAGTGCTAGTAACGGGGGGGGGAACACCATATATTTT
>TRBJ1-2|NA|NA|TRBV18
CASSWRRSDTSNYGYTF
TGTGCCAGCTCATGGCGGAGATCGGACACTTCTAACTATGGCTACACCTTC
>TRBJ2-3|NA|NA|TRBV4-1
CASSQARPGDTQYF
TGCGCCAGCAGCCAAGCCAGACCTGGAGATACGCAGTATTTT
>TRBJ1-2|TRBD1|NA|TRBV5-1
CASSSGDRANYGYTF
TGCGCCAGCAGCTCCGGGGACAGAGCCAACTATGGCTACACCTTC
>TRBJ1-1|NA|NA|TRBV5-1
CASSLERDLREAFF
TGCGCCAGCAGCTTGGAGAGGGATCTAAGGGAAGCTTTCTTT
>TRBJ2-7|TRBD2|NA|TRBV19
CASSFGGSSYEQYF
TGTGCCAGTAGTTTCGGGGGGTCGTCCTACGAGCAGTACTTC
>TRBJ2-5|TRBD1|NA|TRBV3-1/TRBV3-2
CASSQEDRGIETQYF
TGTGCCAGCAGCCAAGAGGACAGGGGGATAGAGACCCAGTACTTC
>TRBJ1-2|NA|once|TRBV6-1
CASSEAGSSPRGYTF
TGTGCCAGCAGTGAAGCAGGGTCCTCTCCTCGAGGCTACACCTTC
>TRBJ1-3|NA|NA|TRBV28
CASSFWGRGTGNTIYF
TGTGCCAGCAGTTTTTGGGGCAGGGGAACAGGAAACACCATATATTTT
>TRBJ1-3|NA|few|TRBV3-1/TRBV3-2
CASSHYREVAF
TGTGCCAGCAGCCATTACCGGGAAGTGGCTTTT
>TRBJ2-1|NA|NA|TRBV7-8
CASSPGRVLGIRISNEQFF
TGTGCCAGCAGTCCAGGTAGGGTCTTGGGCATACGGATATCCAATGAGCAGTTCTTC